This is a list of T cell receptor beta chains from one sample in a study of blood T cell repertoires in COVID-19. Profiled with immunoSEQ multiplex PCR; TCRdb holds only in-frame clones, not every one. The sample consists of about 300,000 clones, 88% of them appearing once. The sample consisted of peripheral blood. The receptors stem from a woman younger than 45 who had recovered from COVID-19. Both conserved end residues are part of each CDR3. The D gene is left open where the match is weak. Not all rows give a size; the values are once, few, many and, for expanded clones, a class.

abundance	v_gene	j_gene	d_gene	CDR3aa	CDR3nt
NA	TRBV2	TRBJ2-7	NA	CASSEEGGYEQYF	TGTGCCAGCAGTGAAGAAGGCGGTTACGAGCAGTACTTC
NA	TRBV15	TRBJ2-5	TRBD2	CATNRGVGTQETQYF	TGTGCCACCAACCGGGGGGTAGGGACTCAAGAGACCCAGTACTTC
NA	TRBV4-2	TRBJ2-5	TRBD1	CASSQVGQGEETQYF	TGTGCCAGCAGCCAAGTGGGACAGGGGGAAGAGACCCAGTACTTC
NA	TRBV5-5	TRBJ1-2	TRBD1	CASSLDPTGLRGYTF	TGTGCCAGCAGCTTGGACCCGACAGGGTTGCGTGGCTACACCTTC
NA	TRBV3-1/TRBV3-2	TRBJ2-5	TRBD2	CASTTNIAGGFQETQYF	TGTGCCAGCACCACGAACATAGCGGGGGGGTTTCAAGAGACCCAGTACTTC
NA	TRBV2	TRBJ2-3	TRBD2	CASRDRLAGITDTQYF	TGTGCCAGCAGGGATCGACTAGCGGGGATCACAGATACGCAGTATTTT
NA	TRBV7-9	TRBJ1-4	NA	CASSLGGLEKLFF	TGTGCCAGCAGCTTAGGGGGGCTTGAAAAACTGTTTTTT
NA	TRBV6-2/TRBV6-3	TRBJ1-5	TRBD1	CASSRGQGGYQPQHF	TGTGCCAGCAGTCGAGGACAGGGCGGGTATCAGCCCCAGCATTTT
few	TRBV18	TRBJ2-1	TRBD1	CASSPELIDRAKSNEQFF	TGTGCCAGCTCACCAGAGCTAATTGACAGGGCCAAATCCAATGAGCAGTTCTTC
NA	TRBV27	TRBJ1-2	TRBD1	CASRSLDRANYGYTF	TGTGCCAGCAGATCCCTAGACAGGGCTAACTATGGCTACACCTTC
NA	TRBV7-3	TRBJ2-1	TRBD2	CASSQRLAGAFDHEQFF	TGTGCCAGCAGCCAGAGACTAGCGGGGGCATTTGACCATGAGCAGTTCTTC
once	TRBV6-5	TRBJ1-2	NA	CASSYQANYGYTF	TGTGCCAGCAGTTACCAGGCCAACTATGGCTACACCTTC
NA	TRBV27	TRBJ1-3	NA	CASSPAALPNTIYF	TGTGCCAGCAGTCCTGCCGCGCTTCCAAACACCATATATTTT
NA	TRBV9	TRBJ1-2	TRBD1	CASSVGGSGQGYYGYTF	TGTGCCAGCAGCGTAGGGGGATCGGGACAGGGCTACTATGGCTACACCTTC
NA	TRBV4-2	TRBJ2-7	NA	CASSQDQSGTTYEQYF	TGTGCCAGCAGCCAAGATCAGTCCGGGACAACCTACGAGCAGTACTTC
NA	TRBV28	TRBJ1-2	NA	CASSLEGAGGYGYTF	TGTGCCAGCAGTTTAGAAGGAGCGGGGGGCTATGGCTACACCTTC
NA	TRBV10-3	TRBJ1-1	NA	CATASGGIDTEAFF	TGTGCCACCGCGAGCGGGGGGATAGACACTGAAGCTTTCTTT
NA	TRBV28	TRBJ1-2	NA	CASTSASIGYGYTF	TGTGCCAGCACCTCGGCTAGCATTGGATATGGCTACACCTTC
NA	TRBV19	TRBJ1-4	NA	CASSGAPEKLFF	TGTGCCAGTAGTGGGGCCCCCGAAAAACTGTTTTTT
NA	TRBV24-1	TRBJ1-1	TRBD1	CATSDSQGARTEAFF	TGTGCCACCAGTGATTCCCAGGGGGCACGGACTGAAGCTTTCTTT
NA	TRBV5-6	TRBJ1-1	NA	CASSLWEVGTEAFF	TGTGCCAGCAGCTTGTGGGAGGTAGGGACTGAAGCTTTCTTT
NA	TRBV2	TRBJ2-3	NA	CASTILDRRTDTQYF	TGTGCCAGCACCATCCTCGACAGACGCACAGATACGCAGTATTTT
NA	TRBV5-1	TRBJ1-1	NA	CASSFGRATEAFF	TGCGCCAGCAGCTTCGGCAGGGCTACTGAAGCTTTCTTT
NA	TRBV28	TRBJ1-1	NA	CASSNAVRGFF	TGTGCCAGCAGTAACGCAGTCCGTGGTTTCTTT
NA	TRBV28	TRBJ1-2	NA	CASSFGGAYGYTF	TGTGCCAGCAGTTTTGGGGGGGCCTATGGCTACACCTTC
NA	TRBV19	TRBJ1-1	TRBD1	CASSPDRGNAAFF	TGTGCCAGTAGTCCGGACAGGGGCAATGCAGCTTTCTTT
few	TRBV19	TRBJ2-2	NA	CASTDRIDTGELFF	TGTGCCAGTACCGACAGAATCGACACCGGGGAGCTGTTTTTT
NA	TRBV20-1	TRBJ2-6	NA	CSASYPSSGANVLTF	TGCAGTGCTAGTTACCCGAGCTCTGGGGCCAACGTCCTGACTTTC
NA	TRBV29-1	TRBJ2-1	TRBD1	CSATGGRTYNEQFF	TGCAGCGCGACAGGGGGACGGACCTACAATGAGCAGTTCTTC
NA	TRBV5-1	TRBJ2-7	NA	CASSLGMQAYEQYF	TGCGCCAGCAGCTTGGGGATGCAGGCATACGAGCAGTACTTC
once	TRBV29-1	TRBJ2-1	TRBD1	CSVVRGDRGYNEQFF	TGCAGCGTTGTTAGAGGGGACAGGGGGTACAATGAGCAGTTCTTC
NA	TRBV5-1	TRBJ2-5	TRBD1	CASSPERTGGLETQYF	TGCGCCAGCAGCCCGGAACGGACAGGGGGCTTGGAGACCCAGTACTTC
NA	TRBV5-8	TRBJ1-5	TRBD1	CASSSPGQGSNQPQHF	TGTGCCAGCAGCTCTCCGGGACAGGGTAGCAATCAGCCCCAGCATTTT
NA	TRBV2	TRBJ1-6	TRBD1	CAIQQGVRNSPLHF	TGTGCCATCCAACAGGGGGTGAGGAATTCACCCCTCCACTTT
NA	TRBV18	TRBJ2-6	NA	CASSPLQGLSSGANVLTF	TGTGCCAGCTCACCACTTCAGGGGCTTAGCTCTGGGGCCAACGTCCTGACTTTC
NA	TRBV5-4	TRBJ2-5	NA	CASSPGVETQYF	TGTGCCAGCAGCCCAGGGGTAGAGACCCAGTACTTC
NA	TRBV10-3	TRBJ2-1	TRBD2	CAISESMGGNEQFF	TGTGCCATCAGTGAGTCGATGGGGGGGAATGAGCAGTTCTTC
NA	TRBV11-3	TRBJ1-4	NA	CASSFVPEPNEKLFF	TGTGCCAGCAGCTTCGTTCCGGAGCCTAATGAAAAACTGTTTTTT
once	TRBV7-2	TRBJ1-5	NA	CASSLVEDVQHF	TGTGCCAGCAGCTTAGTGGAGGACGTCCAGCATTTT
NA	TRBV28	TRBJ2-3	TRBD1	CASISTGTGGFVADTQYF	TGTGCCAGCATTTCGACCGGGACAGGGGGCTTTGTGGCAGATACGCAGTATTTT
NA	TRBV14	TRBJ2-1	TRBD2	CASSQRDSGGNEQFF	TGTGCCAGCAGCCAACGGGATAGCGGGGGGAATGAGCAGTTCTTC
NA	TRBV10-3	TRBJ2-1	TRBD2	CAITPTSGANYNEQFF	TGTGCCATCACCCCGACTAGCGGGGCAAACTACAATGAGCAGTTCTTC
NA	TRBV7-2	TRBJ2-1	NA	CASSLVPGDNEQFF	TGTGCCAGCAGCTTAGTCCCAGGGGACAATGAGCAGTTCTTC
NA	TRBV18	TRBJ1-2	NA	CASSLTENYGYTF	TGTGCCAGCTCACTGACAGAAAACTATGGCTACACCTTC
NA	TRBV5-1	TRBJ1-6	TRBD1	CASSWAGGVNSPLHF	TGCGCCAGCAGCTGGGCAGGGGGCGTGAATTCACCCCTCCACTTT
NA	TRBV7-2	TRBJ1-2	NA	CASSPTPGHVRYTF	TGTGCCAGCAGCCCGACGCCGGGACACGTCCGCTACACCTTC
NA	TRBV6-5	TRBJ2-7	TRBD1	CASSYSGQGLTYEQYF	TGTGCCAGCAGTTACTCTGGACAGGGTCTCACCTACGAGCAGTACTTC
NA	TRBV10-3	TRBJ1-1	NA	CAIRTDGNTEAFF	TGTGCCATCAGGACAGATGGGAACACTGAAGCTTTCTTT